These 16 T cell receptor beta chains were all obtained from the same sample, sequenced in a study of radiation and T cells in renal cell carcinoma. Profiling relied on immunoSEQ multiplex PCR, and the TCRdb table lists in-frame clones only, not all of them. In the table there are roughly 100,000 clones, approximately 86% of which are singletons. The time point was: baseline pretreatment blood. Noted treatment: 15 Gy SBRT to primary tumor, nephrectomy 4 weeks later. Specimen: blood, collected from a patient whose treatment included radiotherapy and nephrectomy. The receptors were gathered from a man aged 50-59 years with renal cell carcinoma.

In its sample, this clone was seen a few times. This chain uses TRBV15 with TRBJ2-1; tentatively, D is TRBD2 (6 bases). Trimming pared 5 bases from V and 5 bases from J, leaving 16 bases between. CDR1 is LNHNV, CDR2 YYDKDF, per germline (reference sequence). The CDR3 totals 15 residues. The CDR3 DNA reads TGTGCCACCAGCGGTCGGGGGACGATGGACAATGAGCAGTTCTTC. Its translation is CATSGRGTMDNEQFF.

This rearrangement joins TRBV5-5 to TRBJ2-4; no firm D call. Germline lookup yields CDR1 SGHKS and CDR2 YYEKEE (reference sequence). Trimming took off 2 bases at V and 4 bases at J, with 7 bases between the two ends. The CDR3 runs 13 residues. The chain's CDR3 is CASSFEGKNIQYF. The CDR3 nucleotides read TGTGCCAGCAGCTTCGAAGGGAAAAACATTCAGTACTTC.

The CDR3 nucleotides are TGTGCCAGCAGCTTGTTACAGGGGACCTCCTACGAGCAGTACTTC. Translation: CASSLLQGTSYEQYF. This sequence joins TRBV5-6 and TRBJ2-7; 7 nucleotides match TRBD1. CDR3 length equals 15 residues. Losses at the gene ends were 1 base for V and 0 bases for J; bases not matched to a gene: 4. Germline loops: CDR1 SGHDT, CDR2 YYEEEE.

The chain couples TRBV30 to TRBJ1-2; D uncertain. CDR3 size: 11 residues. V dropped 4 bases and J dropped 0 bases, with 3 bases sitting between them. CDR1 GTSNPN and CDR2 SVGIG come from the germline V gene (reference sequence). The CDR3 protein is CAWISNYGYTF. Here the CDR3 DNA reads TGTGCCTGGATATCTAACTATGGCTACACCTTC. Together with reference TRBV30 and TRBJ1-2, the CDR3 gives the full variable domain: SQTIHQWPATLVQPVGSPLSLECTVEGTSNPNLYWYRQAAGRGLQLLFYSVGIGQISSEVPQNLSASRPQDRQFILSSKKLLLSDSGFYLCAWISNYGYTFGSGTRLTVV.

The chain joins TRBV10-3 to TRBJ2-5, with D possibly matching TRBD2 (5 bases). There are 15 residues in the CDR3. The germline V gene has CDR1 ENHRY and CDR2 SYGVKD. V gave up 8 bases and J gave up 3 bases, with 19 bases separating them. CDR3 protein: CAIWRTHIRKETQYF. As DNA, the CDR3 is TGTGCCATCTGGAGGACTCACATCCGAAAAGAGACCCAGTACTTC.

CDR3 residues: CASSSSGRETQYF. Written as DNA, the CDR3 is TGCGCCAGCAGCTCTTCGGGCCGAGAGACCCAGTACTTC. The chain combines TRBV5-1 with TRBJ2-5, with D unresolved. This CDR3 is 13 amino acids long. CDR1 SGHRS and CDR2 YFSETQ come from the germline V gene. V dropped 3 bases and J dropped 4 bases, with 10 bases sitting between them. Based on the CDR3 plus reference TRBV5-1 and TRBJ2-5, the full variable domain is KAGVTQTPRYLIKTRGQQVTLSCSPISGHRSVSWYQQTPGQGLQFLFEYFSETQRNKGNFPGRFSGRQFSNSRSEMNVSTLELGDSALYLCASSSSGRETQYFGPGTRLLVL.

This clone has a single count. The rearrangement links TRBV16 to TRBJ1-3; D is undetermined. Germline assignment: CDR1 KGHSY and CDR2 FQNENV. The CDR3 runs 16 residues. V gave up 3 bases and J gave up 0 bases, with 12 bases separating them. The CDR3 region is CASSHNNADSGNTIYF. The CDR3 bases are TGTGCCAGCAGCCACAACAATGCAGACTCTGGAAACACCATATATTTT.

CDR3 loop: CASSPLGDSYNEQFF. The CDR3 bases are TGCGCCAGCAGCCCCCTTGGGGACTCCTACAATGAGCAGTTCTTC. J is TRBJ2-1 and V is TRBV5-1; D remains ambiguous. CDR1 is SGHRS and CDR2 is YFSETQ in the germline V gene. This CDR3 is 15 amino acids long. Trimming pared 4 bases from V and 0 bases from J, leaving 11 bases between.

The J gene is TRBJ2-7, the V gene TRBV6-5; tentatively, D is TRBD1 or TRBD2 (5 bases each). This CDR3 contains 16 residues. V lost 0 bases to trimming and J lost 1 base, with 13 bases between them. Germline CDR1 and CDR2: MNHEY and SVGAGI. The CDR3 nucleotides read TGTGCCAGCAGTTACTCGAGAGGGGCAGGTTCCTACGAGCAGTACTTC. Amino acids: CASSYSRGAGSYEQYF.

This clone showed up just once. This chain uses TRBV11-2 with TRBJ2-7; D is undetermined. Trimming left V 2 bases short and J 3 bases short, with 14 bases between. The CDR3 runs 15 residues. Germline V CDR1 and CDR2: SGHAT, FQNNGV. The CDR3 here is CASSLSLDRIYEQYF. CDR3 in DNA: TGTGCCAGCAGCTTAAGTCTCGACCGTATCTACGAGCAGTACTTC. The full variable domain, completed using reference TRBV11-2 and TRBJ2-7, is EAGVAQSPRYKIIEKRQSVAFWCNPISGHATLYWYQQILGQGPKLLIQFQNNGVVDDSQLPKDRFSAERLKGVDSTLKIQPAKLEDSAVYLCASSLSLDRIYEQYFGPGTRLTVT.

J is TRBJ1-6 and V is TRBV6-5, with no clear D. The CDR3 has 15 residues. Per germline, CDR1 MNHEY and CDR2 SVGAGI. Trimming removed 2 bases at V and 7 bases at J, with 12 bases between. CDR3 protein: CASSYREFGNSPLHF. The CDR3 DNA follows: TGTGCCAGCAGTTACAGGGAATTTGGAAATTCACCCCTCCACTTT.

The chain is built from TRBV2 and TRBJ2-1, with TRBD1 identical over 12 bases. V lost 5 bases to trimming and J lost 8 bases; unmatched junction nucleotides: 7. There are 15 residues in the CDR3. Germline assignment: CDR1 SNHLY and CDR2 FYNNEI. CDR3 sequence reads: CASSRGTGGSDEQFF. The CDR3 region has the DNA TGTGCCAGCAGTCGAGGGACAGGGGGCTCGGATGAGCAGTTCTTC.

The chain links TRBV6-4 to TRBJ2-1; 8 nucleotides match TRBD2. J was trimmed by 12 bases and V by 3 bases; bases with no gene match: 4. Germline values: CDR1 MRHNA, CDR2 SNTAGT. The CDR3 covers 12 residues. The CDR3 bases are TGTGCCAGCAGTGATAGCGGGAAACGGCAGTTCTTC. This translates into CASSDSGKRQFF.

This clone is a singleton in its sample. A junction boundary mismatches the germline segment, possibly from a read error. The V gene is TRBV27, the J gene TRBJ1-1; D is uncertain. CDR3 length: 13 amino acids. Per germline, CDR1 MNHEY and CDR2 SMNVEV (reference sequence). This CDR3 is CASSLVPETLKLF. The CDR3 region has the DNA TGTGCCAGCAGTTTAGTCCCGGAGACTTTGAAGCTCTTT.

The rearrangement joins TRBV2 to TRBJ2-1; 12 bases agree with TRBD2. Germline CDR1 and CDR2: SNHLY and FYNNEI. V shed 6 bases, J shed 9 bases, and the junction held 9 bases outside the gene matches. This CDR3 is built from 15 residues. CDR3 amino acids: CASSLTSGGGGEQFF. Here the CDR3 DNA reads TGTGCCAGCAGCCTGACTAGCGGGGGAGGGGGTGAGCAGTTCTTC.

The J gene is TRBJ2-3, the V gene TRBV13, with D perhaps matching TRBD1 or TRBD2 (5 bases each). Per the germline V gene, CDR1 is PRHDT and CDR2 is FYEKMQ (reference sequence). Trimming left V 0 bases short and J 5 bases short, with 15 bases between. CDR3 size: 16 residues. The CDR3 spells CASSLGTSEGLDTQYF. The CDR3, as DNA: TGTGCCAGCAGCTTAGGGACCAGTGAGGGGCTAGATACGCAGTATTTT.